This T cell receptor (beta chain) was documented in a study of shared clonotypes between healthy human individuals. Germline V gene data show CDR1 as SGHRS and CDR2 as YFSETQ. There are 14 residues in the CDR3. V gave up 3 bases and J gave up 3 bases; unmatched junction bases: 4. For this clone: Its antigen remains unidentified.

Deep-level settings were used for running the assay. Generated by immunoSEQ multiplex PCR, the TCRdb table keeps only in-frame clones and is missing some. The sample shows about a million clones, 70% to 80% of them seen only once. Whole-study findings and limits: Naive subsets generally exceeded memory subsets in estimated richness.

V usage is TRBV5-1 and J usage is TRBJ2-5, with TRBD1 matching 8 bases. This clonotype was sampled from a man between 18 and 35 years old in good health. Some clones in this sample may be carry-over from other donors' samples. The sequenced sample was memory CD4+ T cells from PBMCs. Subset noted: CD45RA-negative fraction. Written as DNA, the CDR3 is TGCGCCAGCAGCTCTCAGGGGGCGAAAGAGACCCAGTACTTC. This encodes CASSSQGAKETQYF.